The subject of this entry is one TCR beta chain. The source of the sample is a study of CD8 T cells in Susac syndrome. Random-hexamer reverse transcription was applied to about 0.5 to 1 ug RNA. Multiplex immunoSEQ PCR targeted 54 Vbeta and 13 Jbeta TCR beta segments. From the immunoSEQ multiplex PCR reads, TCRdb called clonotypes with MiXCR, one entry per CDR3 protein. The table records around 200,000 distinct CDR3 sequences, approximately 95% of them present only once. Germline values: CDR1 GTSNPN, CDR2 SVGIG (reference sequence). The CDR3 contains 13 residues. V was shortened by 8 bases and J by 8 bases, with 18 bases between the two germline ends.

The chain carries TRBV30 and TRBJ1-4, with D hard to call. Material: CD4+ T cells from PBMCs. The sequence derives from a human donor with multiple sclerosis. CDR3 sequence reads: CATMSAITEKLFF. CDR3 nucleotide sequence: TGTGCCACGATGTCAGCTATTACAGAAAAACTGTTTTTT.